This T cell receptor beta chain was captured in a study of blood T cell repertoires in COVID-19. This CDR3 comprises 13 residues. Per the germline V gene, CDR1 is SGHDN and CDR2 is FVKESK. The V and J ends lost 4 bases and 6 bases respectively, with 12 bases between them. The repertoire was sequenced with immunoSEQ multiplex PCR; TCRdb's copy has only in-frame clones and lacks some. The sample yields approximately 77,000 clones, 75% to 85% seen once. Sequenced sample: peripheral blood. V and J are TRBV14 and TRBJ1-2; D is unresolved. This TCR came from an older woman with acute or convalescent COVID-19. The CDR3 bases are TGTGCCAGCAGCCCCAGGCCGGCCGATGGCTACACCTTC. Translation: CASSPRPADGYTF. The full variable domain, rest sourced from reference TRBV14 and TRBJ1-2, is EAGVTQFPSHSVIEKGQTVTLRCDPISGHDNLYWYRRVMGKEIKFLLHFVKESKQDESGMPNNRFLAERTGGTYSTLKVQPAELEDSGVYFCASSPRPADGYTFGSGTRLTVV.